The entry below gives a single T cell receptor beta chain sequence along with its context. Germline V gene lookup returns CDR1 LGHNA and CDR2 YSLEER. With V trimmed by 0 bases and J by 7 bases, 2 bases remained unmatched. The CDR3 totals 14 residues. The data belong to a study of T cells after yellow fever vaccination. Findings and caveats of the study: Among sorted memory subsets on day 0, almost all vaccine-responding clonotypes fell below detection.

From the 5' RACE reads, TCRdb called clonotypes with MiXCR, one entry per CDR3 protein. The data show almost 30,000 distinct CDR3 sequences, 6.3% seen once. The source of this sequence is a man aged 25-40 years who received the YFV17D yellow fever vaccine. The chain is built from TRBV4-3 and TRBJ2-2, with 7 bases lining up with TRBD1. The material sequenced was PBMCs, either bulk or a sorted T-cell subset (CD4+, CD8+, memory, or dextramer-sorted; not recorded which), taken on the day of the yellow fever booster vaccination. CDR3 sequence: CASSQEQGNGELFF. The CDR3 DNA reads TGCGCCAGCAGCCAAGAACAGGGGAACGGGGAGCTGTTTTTT.